This is a list of T cell receptor beta chains from one sample in a study of blood T cell repertoires in COVID-19. Clones were read by immunoSEQ multiplex PCR, and TCRdb kept only the in-frame ones, dropping some. The sample has some 200,000 clones; 70% to 90% are singletons. Sequencing was performed on peripheral blood. The receptors were sampled from a man aged 45-65 years with COVID-19, enrolled during active disease. The CDR3 runs from the conserved cysteine through the conserved F or W. The order of the fields is clone size, CDR3 length, V gene, J gene, D gene, CDR3 DNA, CDR3 protein. The D gene is left open where the match is weak. Clone sizes are given selectively: once, few, many, or a class where the clone is expanded.

abundance: NA
len: 15
v_gene: TRBV2
j_gene: TRBJ1-6
d_gene: NA
CDR3nt: TGTGCCAGCAGCGACAGGAGTAGGGAGTATTCACCCCTCCACTTT
CDR3aa: CASSDRSREYSPLHF

abundance: few
len: 13
v_gene: TRBV6-6
j_gene: TRBJ2-5
d_gene: TRBD2
CDR3nt: TGTGCCAGCAACCTAGCGGTTCAAGAGACCCAGTACTTC
CDR3aa: CASNLAVQETQYF

abundance: NA
len: 16
v_gene: TRBV18
j_gene: TRBJ1-4
d_gene: NA
CDR3nt: TGTGCCAGCTCACCACCCAACCGCCTCGGGAATGAAAAACTGTTTTTT
CDR3aa: CASSPPNRLGNEKLFF

abundance: NA
len: 15
v_gene: TRBV4-2
j_gene: TRBJ2-3
d_gene: TRBD2
CDR3nt: TGTGCCAGCAGCCAGGCAACTAGCGGGGGAGGGACGCAGTATTTT
CDR3aa: CASSQATSGGGTQYF

abundance: NA
len: 14
v_gene: TRBV5-1
j_gene: TRBJ2-1
d_gene: TRBD1
CDR3nt: TGCGCCAGCAGCTTGGGGACAGGTGGCAATGAGCAGTTCTTC
CDR3aa: CASSLGTGGNEQFF

abundance: NA
len: 19
v_gene: TRBV18
j_gene: TRBJ2-7
d_gene: TRBD1
CDR3nt: TGTGCCAGCTCACCACTAGCAACCGGGACAGGGGCTATTACGTACGAGCAGTACTTC
CDR3aa: CASSPLATGTGAITYEQYF

abundance: NA
len: 16
v_gene: TRBV5-8
j_gene: TRBJ1-1
d_gene: TRBD1
CDR3nt: TGTGCCAGCAGCCCGACAGGGACCGAGATGGACACTGAAGCTTTCTTT
CDR3aa: CASSPTGTEMDTEAFF

abundance: NA
len: 19
v_gene: TRBV30
j_gene: TRBJ1-5
d_gene: TRBD1
CDR3nt: TGTGCCTGGAGTGTATCCGGGACAGGGGTTACTTTCGGCAATCAGCCCCAGCATTTT
CDR3aa: CAWSVSGTGVTFGNQPQHF

abundance: NA
len: 15
v_gene: TRBV5-1
j_gene: TRBJ2-3
d_gene: TRBD2
CDR3nt: TGCGCCAGCAGCTTGGGGGGGAGGGCCACAGATACGCAGTATTTT
CDR3aa: CASSLGGRATDTQYF

abundance: once
len: 13
v_gene: TRBV6-1
j_gene: TRBJ1-2
d_gene: TRBD1
CDR3nt: TGTGCCAGCAGTGAAACAGGGGGCTATGGCTACACCTTC
CDR3aa: CASSETGGYGYTF

abundance: NA
len: 13
v_gene: TRBV2
j_gene: TRBJ1-2
d_gene: TRBD1
CDR3nt: TGTGCCAGCAGGGAGGGGGCGGGGAATGGCTACACCTTC
CDR3aa: CASREGAGNGYTF

abundance: NA
len: 14
v_gene: TRBV7-2
j_gene: TRBJ2-7
d_gene: NA
CDR3nt: TGTGCCAGCAGCTTAGTGACAGGCTATTACGAGCAGTACTTC
CDR3aa: CASSLVTGYYEQYF

abundance: once
len: 15
v_gene: TRBV5-1
j_gene: TRBJ2-2
d_gene: NA
CDR3nt: TGCGCCAGCAGCTTGTTGGGCGCGGGCACCGGGGAGCTGTTTTTT
CDR3aa: CASSLLGAGTGELFF

abundance: NA
len: 16
v_gene: TRBV6-1
j_gene: TRBJ2-3
d_gene: TRBD1
CDR3nt: TGTGCCAGCAGTGAGCGGACAGGTTCTCGCACAGATACGCAGTATTTT
CDR3aa: CASSERTGSRTDTQYF

abundance: few
len: 14
v_gene: TRBV15
j_gene: TRBJ1-2
d_gene: NA
CDR3nt: TGTGCCACCAGCAGAGGGGCAGGGCCCTATGGCTACACCTTC
CDR3aa: CATSRGAGPYGYTF

abundance: NA
len: 17
v_gene: TRBV7-2
j_gene: TRBJ1-3
d_gene: NA
CDR3nt: TGTGCCAGCAGCTTACCCCCTGGCCGAACCTCTGGAAACACCATATATTTT
CDR3aa: CASSLPPGRTSGNTIYF

abundance: NA
len: 14
v_gene: TRBV4-3
j_gene: TRBJ1-5
d_gene: TRBD1
CDR3nt: TGCGCCAGCAGCCCAGACAGGGGGAATCAGCCCCAGCATTTT
CDR3aa: CASSPDRGNQPQHF

abundance: NA
len: 13
v_gene: TRBV7-2
j_gene: TRBJ2-4
d_gene: NA
CDR3nt: TGTGCCAGCAGCAGGGACTCTTTAGACATTCAGTACTTC
CDR3aa: CASSRDSLDIQYF